This TCR beta chain was sequenced during a study of blood T cell repertoires in COVID-19. With 1 base removed from V and 8 bases from J, the gap between germline ends came to 8 bases. Per germline, CDR1 LGHDT and CDR2 YNNKEL (reference sequence). The CDR3 runs 12 residues. Within 2 weeks before study entry, exposed participants met a COVID-19 case. Original handling: How many nucleated cells were present was estimated from reference gene primer amplification. Profiling relied on immunoSEQ multiplex PCR, and the TCRdb table lists in-frame clones only, not all of them. V, J and clone size are those of that table, while D and trimming were read from the DNA. The sample shows some 320,000 clones, over 90% of them seen only once.

The gene calls are TRBV3-1 (or the pseudogene TRBV3-2) and TRBJ1-2, with a possible D match to TRBD1 (6 bases). This receptor was taken from a woman in her 30s who had been exposed to COVID-19. Sequencing input: PBMCs or T cells enriched from blood (not recorded which). In DNA form, the CDR3 reads TGTGCCAGCAGCCAAGGCGGGGGCGGCTACACCTTC. Its protein is CASSQGGGGYTF.